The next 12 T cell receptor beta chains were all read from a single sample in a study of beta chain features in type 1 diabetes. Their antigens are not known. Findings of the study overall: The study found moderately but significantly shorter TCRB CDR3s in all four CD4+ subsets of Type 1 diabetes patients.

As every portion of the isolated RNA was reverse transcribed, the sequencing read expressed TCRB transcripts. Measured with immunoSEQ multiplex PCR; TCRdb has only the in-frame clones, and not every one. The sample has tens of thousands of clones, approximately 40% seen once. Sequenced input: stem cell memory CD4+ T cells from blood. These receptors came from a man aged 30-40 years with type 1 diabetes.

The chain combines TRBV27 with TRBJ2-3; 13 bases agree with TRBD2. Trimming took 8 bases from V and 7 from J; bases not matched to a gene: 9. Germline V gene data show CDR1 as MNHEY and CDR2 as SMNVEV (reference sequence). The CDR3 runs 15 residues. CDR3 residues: CASRRTSGSGYTQYF. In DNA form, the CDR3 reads TGTGCCAGCCGTCGGACTAGCGGGAGTGGTTATACGCAGTATTTT.

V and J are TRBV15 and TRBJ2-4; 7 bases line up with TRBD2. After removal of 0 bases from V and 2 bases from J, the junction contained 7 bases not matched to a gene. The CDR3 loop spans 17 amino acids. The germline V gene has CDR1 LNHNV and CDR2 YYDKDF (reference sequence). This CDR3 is CATSRDPTGTTKNIQYF. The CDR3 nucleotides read TGTGCCACCAGCAGAGATCCGACGGGGACTACCAAAAACATTCAGTACTTC.

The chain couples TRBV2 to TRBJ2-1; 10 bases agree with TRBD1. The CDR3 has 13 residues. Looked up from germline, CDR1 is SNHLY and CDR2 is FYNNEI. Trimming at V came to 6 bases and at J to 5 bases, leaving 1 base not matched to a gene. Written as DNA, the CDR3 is TGTGCCAGCAGCGGGACAGGGGACAATGAGCAGTTCTTC. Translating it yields CASSGTGDNEQFF.

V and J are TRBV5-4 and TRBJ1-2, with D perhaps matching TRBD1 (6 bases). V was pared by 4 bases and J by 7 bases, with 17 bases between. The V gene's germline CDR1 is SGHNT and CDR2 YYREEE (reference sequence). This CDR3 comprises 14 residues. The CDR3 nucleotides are TGTGCCAGCAGCCAGGACAGAAGTGTAGGTGGCTACACCTTC. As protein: CASSQDRSVGGYTF. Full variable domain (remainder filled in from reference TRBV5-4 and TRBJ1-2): ETGVTQSPTHLIKTRGQQVTLRCSSQSGHNTVSWYQQALGQGPQFIFQYYREEENGRGNFPPRFSGLQFPNYSSELNVNALELDDSALYLCASSQDRSVGGYTFGSGTRLTVV.

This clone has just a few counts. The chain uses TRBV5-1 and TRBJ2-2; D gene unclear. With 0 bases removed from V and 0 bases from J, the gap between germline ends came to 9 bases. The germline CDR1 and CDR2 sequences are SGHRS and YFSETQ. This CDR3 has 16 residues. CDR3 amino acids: CASSLASASNTGELFF. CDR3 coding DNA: TGCGCCAGCAGCTTGGCCAGCGCCTCGAACACCGGGGAGCTGTTTTTT. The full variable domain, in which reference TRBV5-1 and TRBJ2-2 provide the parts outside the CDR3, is KAGVTQTPRYLIKTRGQQVTLSCSPISGHRSVSWYQQTPGQGLQFLFEYFSETQRNKGNFPGRFSGRQFSNSRSEMNVSTLELGDSALYLCASSLASASNTGELFFGEGSRLTVL.

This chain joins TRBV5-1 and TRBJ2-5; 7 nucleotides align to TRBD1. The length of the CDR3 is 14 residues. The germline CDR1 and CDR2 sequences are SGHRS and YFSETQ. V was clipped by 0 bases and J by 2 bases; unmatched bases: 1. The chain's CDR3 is CASSLVTGQETQYF. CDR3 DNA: TGCGCCAGCAGCTTGGTGACAGGGCAAGAGACCCAGTACTTC.

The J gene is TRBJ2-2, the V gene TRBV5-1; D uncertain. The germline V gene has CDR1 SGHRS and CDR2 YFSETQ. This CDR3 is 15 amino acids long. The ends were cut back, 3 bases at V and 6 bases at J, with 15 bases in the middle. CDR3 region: CASSYRRGLSGELFF. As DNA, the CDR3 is TGCGCCAGCAGCTACCGGAGAGGTCTTTCCGGGGAGCTGTTTTTT.

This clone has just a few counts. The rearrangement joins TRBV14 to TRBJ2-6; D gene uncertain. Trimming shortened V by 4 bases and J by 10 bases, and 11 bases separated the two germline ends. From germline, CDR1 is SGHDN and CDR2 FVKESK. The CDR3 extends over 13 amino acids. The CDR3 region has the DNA TGTGCCAGCAGCCCCAGACTCGCGAACGTCCTGACTTTC. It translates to CASSPRLANVLTF.

CDR3 region: CASYPPGKNIQYF. The CDR3 nucleotides read TGTGCCAGCTATCCTCCGGGCAAAAACATTCAGTACTTC. J is TRBJ2-4 and V is TRBV27, with D unclear. CDR1 is MNHEY, CDR2 SMNVEV, per germline (reference sequence). Trimming took off 8 bases at V and 3 bases at J, with 11 bases between the two ends. This CDR3 spans 13 amino acids.

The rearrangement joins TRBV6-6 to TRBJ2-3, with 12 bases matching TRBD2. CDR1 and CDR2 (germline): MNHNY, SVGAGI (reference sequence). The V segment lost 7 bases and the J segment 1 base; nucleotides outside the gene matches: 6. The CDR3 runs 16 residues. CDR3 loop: CASTRLAGVGTDTQYF. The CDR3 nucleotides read TGTGCCAGCACCAGACTAGCGGGAGTGGGCACAGATACGCAGTATTTT.

CDR3 coding DNA: TGCGCCAGCAGCCCCCATCGTGGGGCGGGAGGTTTGAGTAACGAGCAGTACTTC. Encoded protein: CASSPHRGAGGLSNEQYF. The chain joins TRBV4-1 to TRBJ2-7; 8 bases line up with TRBD2. The V segment lost 4 bases and the J segment 5 bases; nucleotides outside the gene matches: 19. The CDR3 length is 18 residues. CDR1 is MGHRA, CDR2 YSYEKL, per germline.

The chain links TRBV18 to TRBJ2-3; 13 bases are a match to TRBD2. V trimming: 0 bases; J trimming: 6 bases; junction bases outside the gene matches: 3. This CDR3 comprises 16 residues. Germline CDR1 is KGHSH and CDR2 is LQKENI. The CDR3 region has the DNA TGTGCCAGCTCACCACCGGGACTAGCGGGACCGGATACGCAGTATTTT. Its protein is CASSPPGLAGPDTQYF. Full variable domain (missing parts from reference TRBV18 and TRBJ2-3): NAGVMQNPRHLVRRRGQEARLRCSPMKGHSHVYWYRQLPEEGLKFMVYLQKENIIDESGMPKERFSAEFPKEGPSILRIQQVVRGDSAAYFCASSPPGLAGPDTQYFGPGTRLTVL.